This is a list of T cell receptor beta chains from one sample in a study of blood T cell repertoires in COVID-19. Only in-frame clones appear in the TCRdb table, and some are missing; sequencing was by immunoSEQ multiplex PCR. The repertoire has fewer than 15,000 clones, around four fifths of them found once; the top ten carry roughly two fifths. Sequenced sample: peripheral blood. These receptors came from a woman older than 75 with acute or convalescent COVID-19. Both conserved end residues are part of each CDR3. D genes are given only for firm matches. Not every row has a clone size; where given, it reads once, few, many or a size class.

d_call: .
v_call: TRBV5-5
j_call: TRBJ2-1
clone_size: .
cdr3_aa: CASSLVEAWSSYNEQFF
cdr3_nt: TGTGCCAGCAGCTTGGTGGAGGCCTGGAGCTCCTACAATGAGCAGTTCTTC

d_call: TRBD2
v_call: TRBV4-2
j_call: TRBJ2-1
clone_size: .
cdr3_aa: CASSQYVLTSGGANEQFF
cdr3_nt: TGTGCCAGCAGCCAATACGTGCTGACTAGCGGGGGGGCCAATGAGCAGTTCTTC

d_call: TRBD1
v_call: TRBV9
j_call: TRBJ1-1
clone_size: .
cdr3_aa: CASSADRVRTEAFF
cdr3_nt: TGTGCCAGCAGCGCGGACAGGGTTCGAACTGAAGCTTTCTTT

d_call: TRBD2
v_call: TRBV24-1
j_call: TRBJ2-1
clone_size: .
cdr3_aa: CATSDFGTSGGSSYNEQFF
cdr3_nt: TGTGCCACCAGTGATTTTGGGACTAGCGGGGGTTCTTCCTACAATGAGCAGTTCTTC

d_call: TRBD1
v_call: TRBV5-1
j_call: TRBJ1-1
clone_size: .
cdr3_aa: CASSVVTGGSTEAFF
cdr3_nt: TGCGCCAGCAGCGTGGTTACAGGGGGGTCCACTGAAGCTTTCTTT

d_call: .
v_call: TRBV29-1
j_call: TRBJ1-5
clone_size: .
cdr3_aa: CSVEGGKSNQPQHF
cdr3_nt: TGCAGCGTTGAGGGCGGGAAAAGCAATCAGCCCCAGCATTTT

d_call: .
v_call: TRBV12-3/TRBV12-4
j_call: TRBJ2-5
clone_size: .
cdr3_aa: CASSWTDQETQYF
cdr3_nt: TGTGCCAGCAGTTGGACAGATCAAGAGACCCAGTACTTC

d_call: .
v_call: TRBV18
j_call: TRBJ1-1
clone_size: .
cdr3_aa: CASSRDGGYTEAFF
cdr3_nt: TGTGCCAGCTCCCGCGACGGAGGGTACACTGAAGCTTTCTTT

d_call: .
v_call: TRBV29-1
j_call: TRBJ2-1
clone_size: .
cdr3_aa: CSVEDRNRYNEQFF
cdr3_nt: TGCAGCGTTGAAGATCGGAACAGGTACAATGAGCAGTTCTTC

d_call: .
v_call: TRBV15
j_call: TRBJ1-1
clone_size: .
cdr3_aa: CATSRDQQVAFF
cdr3_nt: TGTGCCACCAGCAGAGACCAGCAGGTAGCTTTCTTT

d_call: TRBD1
v_call: TRBV5-1
j_call: TRBJ2-5
clone_size: few
cdr3_aa: CASSIDRGQETQYF
cdr3_nt: TGCGCCAGCAGCATTGACAGGGGGCAGGAGACCCAGTACTTC

d_call: TRBD2
v_call: TRBV5-1
j_call: TRBJ2-7
clone_size: few
cdr3_aa: CASTPYDRAGEQYF
cdr3_nt: TGCGCCAGCACCCCCTACGACAGAGCGGGGGAGCAGTACTTC

d_call: .
v_call: TRBV9
j_call: TRBJ1-3
clone_size: .
cdr3_aa: CASSVGGTSGNTIYF
cdr3_nt: TGTGCCAGCAGCGTAGGCGGGACCTCTGGAAACACCATATATTTT

d_call: .
v_call: TRBV18
j_call: TRBJ1-1
clone_size: .
cdr3_aa: CASSGHSGTEAFF
cdr3_nt: TGTGCCAGCTCTGGGCACTCAGGCACTGAAGCTTTCTTT

d_call: TRBD1
v_call: TRBV5-1
j_call: TRBJ2-5
clone_size: .
cdr3_aa: CASSASGQGETQYF
cdr3_nt: TGCGCCAGCAGCGCCAGCGGACAGGGGGAGACCCAGTACTTC

d_call: TRBD2
v_call: TRBV6-5
j_call: TRBJ2-5
clone_size: once
cdr3_aa: CASSFRDSGRGTQYF
cdr3_nt: TGTGCCAGCAGTTTTCGCGACTCCGGGAGGGGGACCCAGTACTTC

d_call: .
v_call: TRBV6-4
j_call: TRBJ1-5
clone_size: .
cdr3_aa: CASRFEGSNQPQHF
cdr3_nt: TGTGCCAGCAGGTTTGAGGGTAGCAATCAGCCCCAGCATTTT

d_call: .
v_call: TRBV7-3
j_call: TRBJ2-1
clone_size: .
cdr3_aa: CASSLNSASSYNEQFF
cdr3_nt: TGTGCCAGCAGCCTCAATAGCGCGAGCTCCTACAATGAGCAGTTCTTC

d_call: .
v_call: TRBV3-1/TRBV3-2
j_call: TRBJ1-1
clone_size: .
cdr3_aa: CASSQQESNTEAFF
cdr3_nt: TGTGCCAGCAGCCAACAGGAATCGAACACTGAAGCTTTCTTT

d_call: .
v_call: TRBV5-1
j_call: TRBJ2-2
clone_size: .
cdr3_aa: CASSWEYTGELFF
cdr3_nt: TGCGCCAGCAGCTGGGAGTACACCGGGGAGCTGTTTTTT

d_call: TRBD1
v_call: TRBV11-2
j_call: TRBJ2-3
clone_size: .
cdr3_aa: CASSLGQGHFTDTQYF
cdr3_nt: TGTGCCAGCAGCTTGGGACAGGGGCACTTCACAGATACGCAGTATTTT

d_call: TRBD1
v_call: TRBV19
j_call: TRBJ2-3
clone_size: .
cdr3_aa: CASSTRTGGTDTQYF
cdr3_nt: TGTGCCAGTAGTACTCGGACAGGGGGCACAGATACGCAGTATTTT

d_call: .
v_call: TRBV12-3/TRBV12-4
j_call: TRBJ2-5
clone_size: .
cdr3_aa: CASSLRGRETQYF
cdr3_nt: TGTGCCAGCAGTTTAAGGGGTAGGGAGACCCAGTACTTC

d_call: .
v_call: TRBV19
j_call: TRBJ2-1
clone_size: few
cdr3_aa: CASSIANRYNEQFF
cdr3_nt: TGTGCCAGTAGTATAGCGAATCGGTACAATGAGCAGTTCTTC

d_call: TRBD2
v_call: TRBV4-1
j_call: TRBJ2-7
clone_size: .
cdr3_aa: CASSQVPSGGYEQYF
cdr3_nt: TGCGCCAGCAGCCAAGTTCCTAGCGGGGGTTACGAGCAGTACTTC

d_call: TRBD1
v_call: TRBV5-1
j_call: TRBJ1-1
clone_size: .
cdr3_aa: CASSLASGGTEAFF
cdr3_nt: TGCGCCAGCAGCTTGGCCTCAGGGGGCACTGAAGCTTTCTTT

d_call: .
v_call: TRBV7-2
j_call: TRBJ1-5
clone_size: medium-sized
cdr3_aa: CASSPILNSNQPQHF
cdr3_nt: TGTGCCAGCAGCCCTATCCTCAATAGCAATCAGCCCCAGCATTTT